This is a list of T cell receptor beta chains from one sample in a study of blood T cell repertoires in COVID-19. Assay used: immunoSEQ multiplex PCR; TCRdb lists only in-frame clones, some missing. The data contain approximately 23,000 clones, about nine tenths of them seen just once; the ten biggest clones take up roughly 2.5%. Sequencing was carried out using peripheral blood. All receptors derive from a man between 65 and 85 years old with acute or convalescent COVID-19. The CDR3 runs from the conserved cysteine through the conserved F or W. Fields, in order: D gene, clone size, J gene, V gene, CDR3 DNA, CDR3 protein. A D gene is named only where the DNA matches it firmly. Expanded clones get a size class; other rows say once, few or many, or leave the size out.

d_call: .
clone_size: .
j_call: TRBJ1-6
v_call: TRBV2
cdr3_nt: TGTGCCAGCGGGCAGGACTATAATTCACCCCTCCACTTT
cdr3_aa: CASGQDYNSPLHF

d_call: TRBD1
clone_size: .
j_call: TRBJ1-1
v_call: TRBV28
cdr3_nt: TGTGCCAGCAGGGTAACGGGACAGACGGAAGCTTTCTTT
cdr3_aa: CASRVTGQTEAFF

d_call: TRBD1
clone_size: .
j_call: TRBJ1-2
v_call: TRBV7-2
cdr3_nt: TGTGCCAGCAGCTTAGGGACAGGGGGCGTCTATGGCTACACCTTC
cdr3_aa: CASSLGTGGVYGYTF

d_call: .
clone_size: .
j_call: TRBJ1-4
v_call: TRBV5-8
cdr3_nt: TGTGCCAGCAGGGCCAGGGGATTTAATGAAAAACTGTTTTTT
cdr3_aa: CASRARGFNEKLFF

d_call: .
clone_size: .
j_call: TRBJ1-6
v_call: TRBV6-5
cdr3_nt: TGTGCCAGCAGTTACACCGGGGGAGAAAATTCACCCCTCCACTTT
cdr3_aa: CASSYTGGENSPLHF

d_call: .
clone_size: .
j_call: TRBJ2-3
v_call: TRBV3-1/TRBV3-2
cdr3_nt: TGTGCCAGCAGCGGTACTCCCAGAGGGGATACGCAGTATTTT
cdr3_aa: CASSGTPRGDTQYF

d_call: .
clone_size: .
j_call: TRBJ2-7
v_call: TRBV7-8
cdr3_nt: TGTGCCAGCACCCACAGGGAAGCCCCCTACGAGCAGTACTTC
cdr3_aa: CASTHREAPYEQYF

d_call: .
clone_size: once
j_call: TRBJ1-3
v_call: TRBV19
cdr3_nt: TGTGCCAGTAGTATCGGACAGACTGGAAACACCATATATTTT
cdr3_aa: CASSIGQTGNTIYF

d_call: TRBD1
clone_size: once
j_call: TRBJ2-1
v_call: TRBV28
cdr3_nt: TGTGCCAGCAGAGGGGGCACCCTTGGCAATGAGCAGTTCTTC
cdr3_aa: CASRGGTLGNEQFF

d_call: .
clone_size: .
j_call: TRBJ1-2
v_call: TRBV5-1
cdr3_nt: TGCGCCAGCAGCTTGGCCAAGGCGGACTATGGCTACACCTTC
cdr3_aa: CASSLAKADYGYTF

d_call: TRBD2
clone_size: .
j_call: TRBJ2-1
v_call: TRBV10-3
cdr3_nt: TGTGCCATCAGTGGTACTAGCGGGGGCTCCTACAATGAGCAGTTCTTC
cdr3_aa: CAISGTSGGSYNEQFF

d_call: TRBD1
clone_size: .
j_call: TRBJ2-7
v_call: TRBV5-1
cdr3_nt: TGCGCCAGCAACCTTGGACAGGGGACCTACGAGCAGTACTTC
cdr3_aa: CASNLGQGTYEQYF

d_call: .
clone_size: few
j_call: TRBJ1-2
v_call: TRBV5-4
cdr3_nt: TGTGCCAGTGGGCCGGCAGGGGTCCTCTCGAATGGCTACACCTTC
cdr3_aa: CASGPAGVLSNGYTF

d_call: .
clone_size: .
j_call: TRBJ2-1
v_call: TRBV5-6
cdr3_nt: TGTGCCAGCAGCTTGGACACAGGGCAATACAATGAGCAGTTCTTC
cdr3_aa: CASSLDTGQYNEQFF

d_call: .
clone_size: .
j_call: TRBJ1-1
v_call: TRBV6-5
cdr3_nt: TGTGCCAGCAGTTCTAGGGGGAACACTGAAGCTTTCTTT
cdr3_aa: CASSSRGNTEAFF

d_call: TRBD1
clone_size: .
j_call: TRBJ1-1
v_call: TRBV5-1
cdr3_nt: TGCGCCAGTATGGGACAGTGGAACACTGAAGCTTTCTTT
cdr3_aa: CASMGQWNTEAFF

d_call: TRBD1
clone_size: .
j_call: TRBJ1-2
v_call: TRBV4-2
cdr3_nt: TGTGCCAGCAGCCAAGGCGGACAGGGTCTTGGCTACACCTTC
cdr3_aa: CASSQGGQGLGYTF

d_call: .
clone_size: .
j_call: TRBJ2-7
v_call: TRBV7-9
cdr3_nt: TGTGCCAGCAGCCCGCGCGCACAGACCTACGAGCAGTACTTC
cdr3_aa: CASSPRAQTYEQYF

d_call: TRBD1
clone_size: .
j_call: TRBJ2-3
v_call: TRBV5-1
cdr3_nt: TGCGCCAGCAGCCCGGGACAGGGGGGCGATACGCAGTATTTT
cdr3_aa: CASSPGQGGDTQYF